This T cell receptor beta chain stems from a study of cytomegalovirus exposure and HLA in healthy donors. Study observations and caveats: There were reportedly fewer N-insertions in an Asian-associated ancestry cluster than the approximately 640-donor mean, in a later analysis. In a later analysis, HLA-associated beta chains showed higher expansion and lower generation probabilities than comparable chains. The authors later linked a missense DCLRE1C variant to TCR beta V- and J-gene trimming.

PCR involved 60 Vbeta and 13 Jbeta primers. Clones were read by immunoSEQ multiplex PCR, and TCRdb kept only the in-frame ones, dropping some. Of more than 100,000 clones in the sample, 50% to 80% were seen once. About this clone itself: Antigen: not known.

The clonotype originates from a woman aged 40 to 50 in good health and CMV-seropositive. The sample was PBMCs.

The CDR3 reads CASSQPSTGPYYGYTF. The CDR3 DNA is TGTGCCAGCAGCCAACCGTCGACAGGGCCCTACTATGGCTACACCTTC. The chain employs TRBV4-2 and TRBJ1-2, with TRBD1 identical over 7 bases. V lost 2 bases and J lost 3; bases outside the gene matches: 9. The germline CDR1 and CDR2 sequences are LGHNA and YNFKEQ. This CDR3 region has 16 residues.